This T cell receptor (beta chain) was identified in a study of CD8+CD57+ T cells in acquired aplastic anemia. This clonotype was seen many times. Germline CDR1 DFQATT, CDR2 SNEGSKA (reference sequence). This CDR3 comprises 15 residues. Trimming took 6 bases from V and 2 from J; bases not matched to a gene: 12. Patients included in sequencing had previously demonstrated CD8+CD57+ cell expansion by flow cytometry. Patients, without exception, had severe acquired aplastic anemia. The study profiled TCR beta VDJ and CDR3 using genomic DNA as template. TCRdb re-derived calls from the reads in MiXCR, one entry per CDR3 protein. This sample has approximately 180,000 distinct CDR3 sequences, with around 48% found just once.

Sequencing was carried out using sorted CD4+, CD8+, or CD8+CD57+ T cells (not recorded which) from PBMCs. This receptor was obtained from a human donor with aplastic anemia. This chain connects TRBV20-1 to TRBJ1-2, with TRBD1 identical over 7 bases. The CDR3 sequence is CSASNPGRGNYGYTF. DNA of the CDR3: TGCAGTGCCTCAAACCCGGGCAGGGGGAACTATGGCTACACCTTC.